Each of the 16 T cell receptor beta chains below was sequenced from the same sample in a study of cytomegalovirus exposure and HLA in healthy donors. PCR used 60 Vbeta primers and 13 Jbeta primers. Clones were sequenced by immunoSEQ multiplex PCR, and TCRdb holds only the in-frame ones, with some missing. The data hold 35,000 to 45,000 clones, with 55% to 75% observed a single time. The sample was PBMCs. Receptor source: a man aged 25 to 45 in good health and CMV-seronegative.

The V call is TRBV11-2, the J call TRBJ1-5; the D gene is possibly TRBD1 (6 bases). CDR3 size: 16 residues. The germline V gene encodes CDR1 SGHAT and CDR2 FQNNGV. The V end lost 4 bases, the J end lost 0 bases, and 13 bases lay between the germline ends. Here the CDR3 DNA reads TGTGCCAGCAGCTCACAGGACAGCGATAGCAATCAGCCCCAGCATTTT. Translation: CASSSQDSDSNQPQHF.

The chain employs TRBV19 and TRBJ1-2; TRBD1 is a possible D gene (5 bases). Germline CDR1 reads LNHDA; CDR2 reads SQIVND (reference sequence). The CDR3 spans 12 residues. Trimming removed 6 bases at V and 1 base at J, with 6 bases between. The CDR3: CASSDSNYGYTF. Here the CDR3 DNA reads TGTGCCAGTAGCGACAGTAACTATGGCTACACCTTC.

V and J are TRBV28 and TRBJ2-7; D is ambiguous. Germline CDR1 reads MDHEN; CDR2 reads SYDVKM. The CDR3 spans 12 residues. The V end was cut by 2 bases, the J end by 9 bases, with 11 bases between. The CDR3 nucleotides read TGTGCCAGCAGTTTAGGGCCAGGCGCGCAGTACTTC. It translates to CASSLGPGAQYF.

The rearrangement uses TRBV27 and TRBJ1-6; D gene ambiguous. CDR3 length equals 14 residues. Trimming shortened V by 5 bases and J by 6 bases, and 11 bases separated the two germline ends. Germline V gene sequence: CDR1 MNHEY, CDR2 SMNVEV (reference sequence). The CDR3 DNA is TGTGCCAGCAGTCCTCTGGCGGTTAATTCACCCCTCCACTTT. Protein product: CASSPLAVNSPLHF.

The J gene is TRBJ1-1, the V gene TRBV6-5, with D unresolved. The CDR3 consists of 15 residues. Trimming took off 0 bases at V and 0 bases at J, with 8 bases between the two ends. Germline V gene data show CDR1 as MNHEY and CDR2 as SVGAGI. The CDR3 reads CASSYSREMNTEAFF. The CDR3 DNA sequence: TGTGCCAGCAGTTACTCGCGGGAAATGAACACTGAAGCTTTCTTT.

V and J are TRBV18 and TRBJ2-7; D perhaps matches TRBD1 (5 bases). Germline V gives CDR1 KGHSH, CDR2 LQKENI. The V and J ends lost 4 bases and 0 bases respectively, with 13 bases between them. The CDR3 runs 15 residues. This CDR3 is CASSLARVGSYEQYF. Here the CDR3 DNA reads TGTGCCAGCTCACTTGCCAGGGTCGGCTCCTACGAGCAGTACTTC.

V usage is TRBV7-8 and J usage is TRBJ1-5, with 7 nucleotides matching TRBD1. This CDR3 has 15 amino acids. In germline, CDR1 is SGHVS, CDR2 FQNEAQ. V lost 5 bases and J lost 7; bases outside the gene matches: 11. CDR3 in amino acids: CASSLDTGARQPQHF. As DNA, the CDR3 is TGTGCCAGCAGCCTAGACACAGGGGCGCGGCAGCCCCAGCATTTT. The entire variable domain, with the rest obtained from reference TRBV7-8 and TRBJ1-5, is as follows: GAGVSQSPRYKVAKRGQDVALRCDPISGHVSLFWYQQALGQGPEFLTYFQNEAQLDKSGLPSDRFFAERPEGSVSTLKIQRTQQEDSAVYLCASSLDTGARQPQHFGDGTRLSIL.

This clone was seen a single time. V and J are TRBV28 and TRBJ2-7; D ambiguous. The CDR3 is made up of 13 amino acids. Trimming took 5 bases from V and 0 from J, leaving 8 bases between them. Germline V gene sequence: CDR1 MDHEN, CDR2 SYDVKM. The CDR3 sequence: CASSISSSYEQYF. The CDR3 DNA reads TGTGCCAGCAGTATCTCCAGCTCCTACGAGCAGTACTTC.

The rearrangement joins TRBV29-1 to TRBJ2-7, with 9 bases identical to TRBD1. V was pared by 4 bases and J by 7 bases, with 5 bases of the junction left unmatched. Germline lookup yields CDR1 SQVTM and CDR2 ANQGSEA. The CDR3 has 12 amino acids. The CDR3 protein is CSVGTGDREQYF. DNA for the CDR3: TGCAGCGTTGGGACAGGGGACAGGGAGCAGTACTTC.

V usage is TRBV11-2 and J usage is TRBJ1-2; 9 bases are shared with TRBD1. The V segment lost 0 bases and the J segment 4 bases; nucleotides outside the gene matches: 6. Germline V gene data show CDR1 as SGHAT and CDR2 as FQNNGV. The CDR3 contains 16 residues. CDR3 sequence reads: CASSLDAGTGTYGYTF. CDR3 bases: TGTGCCAGCAGCTTAGATGCCGGGACAGGGACCTATGGCTACACCTTC.

The J gene is TRBJ2-7, the V gene TRBV29-1; the D gene is possibly TRBD1 (6 bases). The CDR3 spans 13 residues. Trimming left V 7 bases short and J 6 bases short, with 19 bases between. CDR1 and CDR2 (germline): SQVTM, ANQGSEA. The CDR3 reads CSACFTQGSEQYF. CDR3 bases: TGCAGCGCTTGCTTCACACAGGGCAGCGAGCAGTACTTC.

V gene TRBV10-3 combines with J gene TRBJ1-2; 8 nucleotides line up with TRBD1. CDR3 length: 14 residues. Trimming removed 0 bases from V and 4 bases from J; junction bases left unmatched: 1. The V gene's germline CDR1 is ENHRY and CDR2 SYGVKD. The CDR3 is CAISESGTGYGYTF. In DNA, the CDR3 is TGTGCCATCAGTGAGTCGGGGACAGGCTATGGCTACACCTTC.

V and J are TRBV29-1 and TRBJ1-2, with a weak D call TRBD1 (5 bases). The CDR3 spans 11 residues. Germline CDR1 SQVTM, CDR2 ANQGSEA. V lost 4 bases, J lost 4 bases, and 7 bases lay in between. The chain's CDR3 is CSVGDFYGYTF. For the CDR3, the DNA is TGCAGCGTTGGGGACTTCTATGGCTACACCTTC.

The chain links TRBV11-2 to TRBJ1-3; no clear D. Germline V CDR1 and CDR2: SGHAT, FQNNGV. V lost 8 bases and J lost 0, with 5 bases in between. The CDR3 contains 12 residues. Here the CDR3 DNA reads TGTGCCAGCGCGGGCTCTGGAAACACCATATATTTT. It translates to CASAGSGNTIYF.

CDR3 region: CASSSTGRSNAFF. The CDR3, as DNA: TGCGCCAGCAGCTCGACAGGGCGATCCAACGCTTTCTTT. The chain carries TRBV5-1 and TRBJ1-1; TRBD1 agrees at 7 bases. The CDR3 runs 13 residues. J gave up 11 bases and V 3 bases, and 10 bases lay outside the gene matches. Germline V CDR1 and CDR2: SGHRS, YFSETQ.

The chain employs TRBV2 and TRBJ1-1; D possibly corresponds to TRBD1 (5 bases). V was clipped by 3 bases and J by 4 bases, with 12 bases between them. The germline CDR1 and CDR2 sequences are SNHLY and FYNNEI. This CDR3 spans 14 amino acids. CDR3 sequence (DNA): TGTGCCAGCAGTGAGCAGGGTAGGAGCACTGAAGCTTTCTTT. As protein: CASSEQGRSTEAFF.